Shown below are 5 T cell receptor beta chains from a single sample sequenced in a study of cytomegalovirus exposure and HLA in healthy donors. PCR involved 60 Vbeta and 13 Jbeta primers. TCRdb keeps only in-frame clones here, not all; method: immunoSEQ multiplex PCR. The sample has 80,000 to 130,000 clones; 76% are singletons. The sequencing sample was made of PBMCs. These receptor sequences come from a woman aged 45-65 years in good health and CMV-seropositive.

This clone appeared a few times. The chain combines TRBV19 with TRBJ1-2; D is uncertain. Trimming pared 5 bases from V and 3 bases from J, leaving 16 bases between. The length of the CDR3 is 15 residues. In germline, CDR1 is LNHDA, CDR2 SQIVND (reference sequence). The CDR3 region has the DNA TGTGCCAGTAGTCCAGGACTGGGAATGGACTATGGCTACACCTTC. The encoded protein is CASSPGLGMDYGYTF.

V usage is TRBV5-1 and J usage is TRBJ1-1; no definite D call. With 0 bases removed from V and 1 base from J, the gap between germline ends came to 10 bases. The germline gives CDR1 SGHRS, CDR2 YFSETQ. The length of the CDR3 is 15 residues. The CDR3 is CASSLAQSGNTEAFF. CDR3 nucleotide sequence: TGCGCCAGCAGCTTGGCCCAGAGCGGGAACACTGAAGCTTTCTTT.

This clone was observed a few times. CDR3 loop: CASRGTRDGYTF. CDR3 DNA sequence: TGTGCCAGCAGGGGGACAAGGGATGGCTACACCTTC. J is TRBJ1-2 and V is TRBV2, with a tentative D call TRBD1 (6 bases). Germline V gene lookup returns CDR1 SNHLY and CDR2 FYNNEI. CDR3 length: 12 residues. Trimming took 6 bases from V and 6 from J, leaving 11 bases between them.

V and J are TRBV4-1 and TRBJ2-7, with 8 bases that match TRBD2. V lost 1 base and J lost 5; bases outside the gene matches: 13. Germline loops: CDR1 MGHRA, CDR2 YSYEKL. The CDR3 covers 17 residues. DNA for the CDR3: TGCGCCAGCAGCCAAGGGCATAACGGGAGGGTGTCTGACGAGCAGTACTTC. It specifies CASSQGHNGRVSDEQYF.

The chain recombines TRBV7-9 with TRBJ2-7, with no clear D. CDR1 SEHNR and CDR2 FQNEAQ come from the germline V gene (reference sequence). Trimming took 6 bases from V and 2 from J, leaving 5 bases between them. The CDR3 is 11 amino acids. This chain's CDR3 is CASRNTYEQYF. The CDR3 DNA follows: TGTGCCAGCAGAAACACCTACGAGCAGTACTTC.